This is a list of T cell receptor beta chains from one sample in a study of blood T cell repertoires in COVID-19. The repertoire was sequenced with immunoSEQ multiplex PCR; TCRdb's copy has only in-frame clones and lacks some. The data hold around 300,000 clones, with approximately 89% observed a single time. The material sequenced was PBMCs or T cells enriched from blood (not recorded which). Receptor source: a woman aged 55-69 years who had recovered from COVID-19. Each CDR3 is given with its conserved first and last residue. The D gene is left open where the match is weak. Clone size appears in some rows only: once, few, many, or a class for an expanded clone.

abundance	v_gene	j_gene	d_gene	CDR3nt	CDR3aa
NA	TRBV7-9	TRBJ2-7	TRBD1	TGTGCCAGCAGCTTACCCATCGGGACAGAGGGGGACGAGCAGTACTTC	CASSLPIGTEGDEQYF
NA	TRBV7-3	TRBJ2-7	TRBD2	TGTGCCAGCAGCTTACGGGAGGGCTCCTACGAGCAGTACTTC	CASSLREGSYEQYF
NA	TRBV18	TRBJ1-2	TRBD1	TGTGCCAGCTCACCGGAAGGACAGGGCTATGGCTACACCTTC	CASSPEGQGYGYTF
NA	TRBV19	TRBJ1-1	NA	TGTGCCAGTAAACAGGGTAACACTGAAGCTTTCTTT	CASKQGNTEAFF
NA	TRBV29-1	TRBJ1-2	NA	TGCAGCGTGGGGGAGGAAGATGGCTACACCTTC	CSVGEEDGYTF
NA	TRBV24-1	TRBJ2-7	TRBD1	TGTGCCACCAGTGGTCCGGGACAGGGGACCGAGCAGTACTTC	CATSGPGQGTEQYF
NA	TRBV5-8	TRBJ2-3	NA	TGTGCCACCAAGCAGCACCTGGGGAGAGATACGCAGTATTTT	CATKQHLGRDTQYF
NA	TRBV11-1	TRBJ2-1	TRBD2	TGTGCCAGCAGCTTACTAGCGGGAGGGCCCTATGAGCAGTTCTTC	CASSLLAGGPYEQFF
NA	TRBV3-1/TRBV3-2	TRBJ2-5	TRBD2	TGTGCCAGCAGCCTGGGACTAGCGGGGTACCAAGAGACCCAGTACTTC	CASSLGLAGYQETQYF
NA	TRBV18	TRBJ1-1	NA	TGTGCCAGCTCCTTGGGACATTTGAACACTGAAGCTTTCTTT	CASSLGHLNTEAFF
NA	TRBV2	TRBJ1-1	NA	TGTGCCAGCGGCCGGGGGTTGAACACTGAAGCTTTCTTT	CASGRGLNTEAFF
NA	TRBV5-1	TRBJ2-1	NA	TGCGCCAGCAGCTTGGAGCCAGGTCCGCACAATGAGCAGTTCTTC	CASSLEPGPHNEQFF
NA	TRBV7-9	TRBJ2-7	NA	TGTGCCAGCAGCTTAAGCGGCGAGCAGTACTTC	CASSLSGEQYF
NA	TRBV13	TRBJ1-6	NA	TGTGCCAGCAGTCCTCGGGGGGCCCTGTATAATTCACCCCTCCACTTT	CASSPRGALYNSPLHF
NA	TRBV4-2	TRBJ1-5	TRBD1	TGTGCCAGCAGCCAAGGCGGGACAGGTAGCAATCAGCCCCAGCATTTT	CASSQGGTGSNQPQHF
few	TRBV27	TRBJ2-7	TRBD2	TGTGCCAGCAGTTCAGATGTGTCTAGCGGGAGGAGTAACTACGAGCAGTACTTC	CASSSDVSSGRSNYEQYF
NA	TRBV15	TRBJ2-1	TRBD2	TGTGCCACCAGCGGCGGGGGTCCCTCCTACAATGAGCAGTTCTTC	CATSGGGPSYNEQFF
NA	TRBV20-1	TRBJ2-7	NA	TGCAGTGCTAGTCTGGGGGGGGCCCGATTTCGCGAGCAGTACTTC	CSASLGGARFREQYF
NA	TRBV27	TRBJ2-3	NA	TGTGCCAGCAGTTGGGCGAGGGGCACAGATACGCAGTATTTT	CASSWARGTDTQYF
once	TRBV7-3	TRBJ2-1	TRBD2	TGTGCCAGCAGCCCGGGGACTAGCGGGGTCAATGAGCAGTTCTTC	CASSPGTSGVNEQFF
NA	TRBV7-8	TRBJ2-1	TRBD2	TGTGCCAGCAGCCTTAGCGGGGGTAGCTCCTACAATGAGCAGTTCTTC	CASSLSGGSSYNEQFF
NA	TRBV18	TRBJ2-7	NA	TGTGCCAGCTCACCACCCGGGCAGGGGAACAACGAGCAGTACTTC	CASSPPGQGNNEQYF